The next 19 T cell receptor beta chains were all read from a single sample in a study of blood T cell repertoires in COVID-19. Data came from immunoSEQ multiplex PCR; TCRdb stores just in-frame clones and leaves some out. The data hold nearly 50,000 clones, with approximately 90% observed a single time. Sequenced: peripheral blood. These receptors were taken from a man in his forties with active COVID-19.

The chain is built from TRBV19 and TRBJ2-2; 8 positions agree with TRBD1. The V gene's germline CDR1 is LNHDA and CDR2 SQIVND (reference sequence). The CDR3 has 15 residues. Unmatched junction bases numbered 3, after V lost 1 base and J lost 5 bases. CDR3 region: CASSIAGGGTGELFF. CDR3 DNA: TGTGCCAGTAGTATAGCAGGGGGCGGAACCGGGGAGCTGTTTTTT.

The CDR3 protein is CAITSGTENYGYTF. Here the CDR3 DNA reads TGTGCCATCACCTCAGGGACAGAAAACTATGGCTACACCTTC. This sequence joins TRBV10-3 and TRBJ1-2; the match to TRBD1 covers 7 bases. With 7 bases clipped from V and 2 bases from J, the junction kept 7 bases outside the gene matches. CDR1 is ENHRY and CDR2 is SYGVKD in the germline V gene. The CDR3 runs to 14 residues.

The V and J genes are TRBV24-1 and TRBJ2-1; the match to TRBD2 covers 13 bases. The trim removed 9 bases at V and 6 bases at J, leaving 4 bases unmatched. Germline CDR1 is KGHDR and CDR2 is SFDVKD. The CDR3 is 14 residues long. The CDR3 reads CATARLAGGNEQFF. The CDR3 coding sequence is TGTGCCACCGCCAGACTAGCGGGGGGCAATGAGCAGTTCTTC.

V is TRBV12-3 or TRBV12-4 and J is TRBJ2-7; possibly TRBD1 for D (6 bases). V lost 4 bases, J lost 4 bases, and 8 bases lay in between. The CDR3 extends over 12 amino acids. DNA for the CDR3: TGTGCCAGCAGTTCAGGGGTGTACGAGCAGTACTTC. Amino acid sequence: CASSSGVYEQYF.

The chain joins TRBV16 to TRBJ1-2, with D perhaps TRBD1 (6 bases). V dropped 8 bases and J dropped 0 bases, with 13 bases sitting between them. Per the germline V gene, CDR1 is KGHSY and CDR2 is FQNENV. The CDR3 has 14 amino acids. This CDR3 reads CASRARGSNYGYTF. For the CDR3, the DNA is TGTGCCAGCCGCGCCAGGGGTTCTAACTATGGCTACACCTTC. Full variable domain (outside the CDR3, taken from reference TRBV16 and TRBJ1-2): GEEVAQTPKHLVRGEGQKAKLYCAPIKGHSYVFWYQQVLKNEFKFLISFQNENVFDETGMPKERFSAKCLPNSPCSLEIQATKLEDSAVYFCASRARGSNYGYTFGSGTRLTVV.

The gene calls are TRBV5-1 and TRBJ1-3; 11 nucleotides match TRBD1. Germline loops: CDR1 SGHRS, CDR2 YFSETQ. This CDR3 has 17 amino acids. V was clipped by 1 base and J by 0 bases; unmatched bases: 3. In DNA form, the CDR3 reads TGCGCCAGCAGCTTGTGGACAGGGGGCCTCTCTGGAAACACCATATATTTT. Amino acids: CASSLWTGGLSGNTIYF.

The chain carries TRBV30 and TRBJ2-1; D is unclear. CDR3 length equals 13 residues. V gave up 0 bases and J gave up 8 bases, with 11 bases separating them. Germline CDR1 GTSNPN, CDR2 SVGIG (reference sequence). CDR3 region: CAWSVWAPDEQFF. The CDR3 DNA sequence: TGTGCCTGGAGTGTATGGGCCCCAGATGAGCAGTTCTTC.

The chain combines TRBV11-1 with TRBJ2-2, with 9 bases identical to TRBD1. CDR1 and CDR2 from the germline V gene are SGHAT and FQDESV (reference sequence). The CDR3 sequence is 15 residues long. The J segment lost 9 bases and the V segment lost 5 bases, leaving 10 bases of the junction unmatched. For the CDR3, the DNA is TGTGCCAGCAGCCCACCGGGACAGGGCCCTTGGGAGCTGTTTTTT. The encoded protein is CASSPPGQGPWELFF.

The chain carries TRBV28 and TRBJ1-2, with a weak D call TRBD1 (6 bases). Germline assignment: CDR1 MDHEN and CDR2 SYDVKM. V shed 4 bases and J shed 5 bases, with 17 bases lying between them. The CDR3 has 15 residues. Here the CDR3 DNA reads TGTGCCAGCAGTTCCCAGCAGGGGAGAGGATATGGCTACACCTTC. This codes for CASSSQQGRGYGYTF.

The V call is TRBV3-1 (or the pseudogene TRBV3-2), the J call TRBJ2-1; 8 positions agree with TRBD1. Germline CDR1 and CDR2: LGHDT and YNNKEL (reference sequence). After removal of 5 bases from V and 5 bases from J, the junction contained 5 bases not matched to a gene. The CDR3 spans 14 residues. This CDR3 is CASSTRDRHNEQFF. CDR3 DNA: TGTGCCAGCAGCACTCGGGACAGGCACAATGAGCAGTTCTTC.

The chain carries TRBV9 and TRBJ1-1, with 7 bases matching TRBD1. Looked up from germline, CDR1 is SGDLS and CDR2 is YYNGEE. This CDR3 comprises 14 residues. The J segment lost 1 base and the V segment lost 3 bases, leaving 3 bases of the junction unmatched. The CDR3 DNA sequence: TGTGCCAGCAGCGGAAGACAGGGGAACACTGAAGCTTTCTTT. Translated: CASSGRQGNTEAFF.

The chain combines TRBV4-1 with TRBJ2-4; D is perhaps TRBD1 (7 bases). V was pared by 3 bases and J by 2 bases, with 14 bases between. In germline, CDR1 is MGHRA, CDR2 YSYEKL. This CDR3 has 16 residues. DNA of the CDR3: TGCGCCAGCAGCCATTATTCAGGGGGGTCCAAAAACATTCAGTACTTC. It is translated as CASSHYSGGSKNIQYF.

V usage is TRBV7-3 and J usage is TRBJ2-1, with a weak D call TRBD1 (6 bases). V shed 6 bases and J shed 2 bases, with 17 bases lying between them. The CDR3 length is 16 residues. Per the germline V gene, CDR1 is SGHTA and CDR2 is FQGTGA. CDR3: CASSLTGTRTYNEQFF. As DNA, the CDR3 is TGTGCCAGCAGTCTAACCGGGACACGGACCTACAATGAGCAGTTCTTC. Together with reference TRBV7-3 and TRBJ2-1, the CDR3 gives the full variable domain: GAGVSQTPSNKVTEKGKYVELRCDPISGHTALYWYRQSLGQGPEFLIYFQGTGAADDSGLPNDRFFAVRPEGSVSTLKIQRTERGDSAVYLCASSLTGTRTYNEQFFGPGTRLTVL.

J is TRBJ2-7 and V is TRBV27; 7 nucleotides agree with TRBD1. V dropped 5 bases and J dropped 7; count of bases not matched to a gene: 11. Germline V gives CDR1 MNHEY, CDR2 SMNVEV (reference sequence). The CDR3 has 14 residues. The CDR3 nucleotides read TGTGCCAGCAGTGCCTCCCGGACAGGTCTGGAGCAGTACTTC. It translates to CASSASRTGLEQYF.

This chain connects TRBV6-5 to TRBJ2-5; D perhaps matches TRBD2 (5 bases). Trimming stripped 6 bases from V and 5 bases from J, with 10 bases between. CDR3 length: 12 amino acids. The germline V gene has CDR1 MNHEY and CDR2 SVGAGI. CDR3 nucleotides: TGTGCCAGCAGCCTCACGGGGGAGACCCAGTACTTC. Protein sequence: CASSLTGETQYF.

The rearrangement uses TRBV2 and TRBJ2-7; D is perhaps TRBD2 (5 bases). The CDR3 is made up of 13 amino acids. Germline V CDR1 and CDR2: SNHLY, FYNNEI. The V gene lost 9 bases and the J gene lost 4 bases, with 16 bases spanning the gap. CDR3 in amino acids: CASCDGVGYEQYF. The CDR3 nucleotides are TGTGCCAGTTGCGACGGGGTTGGTTACGAGCAGTACTTC.

The chain recombines TRBV6-5 with TRBJ1-1; the D is unclear. Trimming took off 8 bases at V and 1 base at J, with 11 bases between the two ends. The CDR3 runs to 13 residues. Germline assignment: CDR1 MNHEY and CDR2 SVGAGI. This CDR3 reads CASRLGRNTEAFF. The DNA for the CDR3 is TGTGCCAGCCGCCTAGGGAGGAACACTGAAGCTTTCTTT.

This chain connects TRBV10-3 to TRBJ1-2, with no clear D. Germline CDR1 is ENHRY and CDR2 is SYGVKD. This CDR3 region has 13 residues. The ends were cut back, 3 bases at V and 3 bases at J, with 8 bases in the middle. CDR3 sequence: CAISDRGYYGYTF. The CDR3 DNA reads TGTGCCATCAGTGATCGAGGGTACTATGGCTACACCTTC.

This clone was found once. CDR3 loop: CASSFPMLAGRAGELFF. The CDR3 DNA reads as TGTGCCAGCAGTTTTCCCATGCTAGCGGGAAGGGCGGGGGAGCTGTTTTTT. The chain recombines TRBV28 with TRBJ2-2; 9 bases line up with TRBD2. V dropped 3 bases and J dropped 8; count of bases not matched to a gene: 13. Germline V lookup: CDR1 MDHEN, CDR2 SYDVKM. The CDR3 has 17 residues.